This passage covers 32 T cell receptor beta chains from one sample sequenced in a study of blood T cells in healthy people across ages. Primed by a sample-barcoded 5' primer and a J-beta primer mix, a second PCR proceeded for 7 to 11 cycles. TCRdb re-analysed the 5' RACE reads in MiXCR, keeping a single row per CDR3 protein. The sample holds about 800,000 distinct CDR3 sequences, more than 45% seen once. Sequenced input: blood. The receptors derive from a man in his thirties or forties in good health.

This clonotype was counted only a few times. The chain uses TRBV5-1 and TRBJ2-3; 9 nucleotides align to TRBD2. The CDR3 length is 16 residues. Germline-derived CDR1 and CDR2 are SGHRS and YFSETQ. With 1 base clipped from V and 3 bases from J, the junction kept 6 bases outside the gene matches. CDR3 bases: TGCGCCAGCAGCTTGTTTAGGACTAGCGAAACAGATACGCAGTATTTT. Protein product: CASSLFRTSETDTQYF.

The chain has TRBV6-5 and TRBJ2-1, with D possibly called TRBD1 or TRBD2 (5 bases each). Germline V lookup: CDR1 MNHEY, CDR2 SVGAGI. Trimming took off 2 bases at V and 7 bases at J, with 18 bases between the two ends. The CDR3 has 16 residues. In nucleotides, the CDR3 is TGTGCCAGCAGTTACCTCGCCGGGACGCCATCTAATGAGCAGTTCTTC. It codes for CASSYLAGTPSNEQFF.

A word on this clonotype: Likely a read error: the CDR3 ends without its conserved phenylalanine or tryptophan. This sequence joins TRBV5-4 and TRBJ2-5; TRBD2 is a possible D gene (7 bases). Germline CDR1 and CDR2: SGHNT and YYREEE (reference sequence). The V gene lost 3 bases and the J gene lost 3 bases, with 12 bases spanning the gap. The CDR3 extends over 14 amino acids. The CDR3 sequence: CASSWGGSEETQYV. The DNA for the CDR3 is TGTGCCAGCAGCTGGGGGGGCTCCGAAGAGACCCAGTACGTC.

Comments on this clonotype: A junction boundary mismatches the germline segment, possibly from a read error. V usage is TRBV7-2 and J usage is TRBJ2-7; no clear D gene. Looked up from germline, CDR1 is SGHTA and CDR2 is FQGNSA. This CDR3 has 15 amino acids. CDR3: CASSQAERSSYEQYF. As DNA, the CDR3 is TGTGCCAGCAGCCAGGCGGAAAGGAGCTCCTATGAGCAGTACTTC. The entire variable domain, with the rest obtained from reference TRBV7-2 and TRBJ2-7, is as follows: GAGVSQSPSNKVTEKGKDVELRCDPISGHTALYWYRQSLGQGLEFLIYFQGNSAPDKSGLPSDRFSAERTGGSVSTLTIQRTQQEDSAVYLCASSQAERSSYEQYFGPGTRLTVT.

This clonotype was detected a few times. The chain uses TRBV30 and TRBJ1-2; possible D gene TRBD1, 5 bases. V was trimmed by 2 bases and J by 6 bases, leaving 13 bases between them. Germline V gene data show CDR1 as GTSNPN and CDR2 as SVGIG (reference sequence). The CDR3 runs 13 residues. The CDR3 bases are TGTGCCTGGAGTAAGGGACCGAAAAATGGCTACACCTTC. This translates into CAWSKGPKNGYTF.

This clonotype was seen more than once but under ten times. V gene TRBV11-3 combines with J gene TRBJ2-1; D remains unclear. The germline V gene has CDR1 SGHNT and CDR2 YENEEA. V was clipped by 3 bases and J by 9 bases, with 12 bases between them. The length of the CDR3 is 13 residues. The CDR3 bases are TGTGCCAGCAGCTTGATACGTTCGGGTGAGCAGTTCTTC. This sequence encodes CASSLIRSGEQFF.

V gene TRBV20-1 combines with J gene TRBJ2-7, with 8 nucleotides matching TRBD2. V was pared by 8 bases and J by 4 bases, with 13 bases of the junction left unmatched. Germline assignment: CDR1 DFQATT and CDR2 SNEGSKA (reference sequence). The length of the CDR3 is 14 residues. The CDR3 region has the DNA TGCAGTCCATCTCCCCAGCGGGGGTATTACGAGCAGTACTTC. Encoded protein: CSPSPQRGYYEQYF.

The rearrangement uses TRBV3-1 and TRBJ2-7; the D is unclear. The germline V gene encodes CDR1 LGHDT and CDR2 YNNKEL (reference sequence). Trimming shortened V by 0 bases and J by 2 bases, and 11 bases separated the two germline ends. This CDR3 spans 15 amino acids. CDR3 nucleotide sequence: TGTGCCAGCAGCCAAGAGGCCCGGCCAACCTACGAGCAGTACTTC. It yields the protein CASSQEARPTYEQYF.

This clonotype was seen more than once but under ten times. This rearrangement joins TRBV7-2 to TRBJ2-5; TRBD2 is a possible D gene (5 bases). Germline V gene lookup returns CDR1 SGHTA and CDR2 FQGNSA. The CDR3 is 14 residues long. Trimming left V 6 bases short and J 2 bases short, with 13 bases between. The CDR3 here is CASSPRRTQETQYF. CDR3 nucleotide sequence: TGTGCCAGCAGTCCGCGACGGACTCAAGAGACCCAGTACTTC.

The chain has TRBV2 and TRBJ2-3, with no clear D. The CDR3 totals 16 residues. Germline-derived CDR1 and CDR2 are SNHLY and FYNNEI. Between the trimmed V and J ends, which lost 7 bases and 1 base, there was a span of 18 bases. CDR3 DNA sequence: TGTGCCAGCACCAGAAGTGCCGATACTGGCACAGATACGCAGTATTTT. Its protein product is CASTRSADTGTDTQYF.

This chain joins TRBV6-5 and TRBJ2-4; D is ambiguous. The germline V gene has CDR1 MNHEY and CDR2 SVGAGI. This CDR3 contains 15 residues. V was cut by 2 bases and J by 7 bases, with 15 bases left in between. CDR3 nucleotides: TGTGCCAGCAGTTACCGTCCCTTAGTTGGGAACATTCAGTACTTC. Protein: CASSYRPLVGNIQYF.

CDR3 DNA: TGTGCCAGCAGTTACGGGGCAGGGACGCAGTTCTTC. It encodes CASSYGAGTQFF. This sequence joins TRBV6-5 and TRBJ2-1; D could derive from TRBD1 or TRBD2 (5 bases each). With 2 bases removed from V and 12 bases from J, the gap between germline ends came to 11 bases. Per the germline V gene, CDR1 is MNHEY and CDR2 is SVGAGI. This CDR3 has 12 amino acids.

The genes are TRBV25-1 and TRBJ2-2; tentatively, D is TRBD1 (6 bases). CDR3 size: 13 residues. CDR1 MGHDK and CDR2 SYGVNS come from the germline V gene. The germline V and J ends were trimmed by 6 bases and 9 bases, with 14 bases remaining between them. This CDR3 reads CASSPEQGRELFF. CDR3 nucleotides: TGTGCCAGCAGCCCGGAACAGGGCCGGGAGCTGTTTTTT.

This sequence joins TRBV5-6 and TRBJ2-1; 7 bases line up with TRBD1. J lost 14 bases, V lost 2 bases, and 7 bases had no gene match. This CDR3 has 12 residues. Germline V gives CDR1 SGHDT, CDR2 YYEEEE. The DNA for the CDR3 is TGTGCCAGCAGCTTATACAGGGGAGAGGAGTTCTTC. Residues: CASSLYRGEEFF.

The rearrangement joins TRBV20-1 to TRBJ2-5; weak D call: TRBD1 (7 bases). V lost 8 bases and J lost 2, with 18 bases in between. The germline V gene has CDR1 DFQATT and CDR2 SNEGSKA (reference sequence). CDR3 length: 14 amino acids. CDR3 nucleotides: TGCAGTCAGAGGAGGGTCAGGGGGCAAGAGACCCAGTACTTC. It yields the protein CSQRRVRGQETQYF.

This clonotype has a handful of counts. V usage is TRBV7-8 and J usage is TRBJ2-5; 7 bases are shared with TRBD2. The V and J ends lost 8 bases and 2 bases, in that order; junction bases with no gene match: 8. The CDR3 has 14 residues. Germline CDR1 and CDR2: SGHVS and FQNEAQ. In DNA form, the CDR3 reads TGTGCCAGCGTCGGACTAGTGGGGCAAGAGACCCAGTACTTC. The encoded protein is CASVGLVGQETQYF.

This chain uses TRBV29-1 with TRBJ2-3; 8 positions match TRBD1. The CDR3 sequence is 15 residues long. V shed 6 bases, J shed 0 bases, and the junction held 8 bases outside the gene matches. The germline V gene has CDR1 SQVTM and CDR2 ANQGSEA. The CDR3 bases are TGCAGCGTGACTCCAGGGGGCGTAAGCACAGATACGCAGTATTTT. This codes for CSVTPGGVSTDTQYF.

The chain recombines TRBV7-2 with TRBJ1-1; 10 bases agree with TRBD1. The germline V gene encodes CDR1 SGHTA and CDR2 FQGNSA. V trimming: 7 bases; J trimming: 3 bases; junction bases outside the gene matches: 23. The CDR3 spans 20 residues. The CDR3 sequence is CASTPGQGFVGGPEDTEAFF. CDR3 in DNA: TGTGCCAGCACCCCGGGACAGGGGTTCGTTGGTGGCCCTGAGGACACTGAAGCTTTCTTT.

As regards this clonotype: This may come from a read error, since a much larger clone is one base off. V and J are TRBV7-9 and TRBJ2-3; D unclear. The CDR3 is 16 residues long. Germline V CDR1 and CDR2: SEHNR, FQNEAQ (reference sequence). The V gene lost 1 base and the J gene lost 0 bases, with 11 bases spanning the gap. The CDR3 coding sequence is TGTGCCAGCAGCTTAGGTCCAGGAGCTAGCACAGATACGCAGTATTTT. Residues: CASSLGPGASTDTQYF. Using reference TRBV7-9 and TRBJ2-3 for the parts outside the CDR3, the full variable domain is DTGVSQNPRHKITKRGQNVTFRCDPISEHNRLYWYRQTLGQGPEFLTYFQNEAQLEKSRLLSDRFSAERPKGSFSTLEIQRTEQGDSAMYLCASSLGPGASTDTQYFGPGTRLTVL.

This clonotype was seen more than once but under ten times. The V gene is TRBV4-2, the J gene TRBJ2-5, with 9 bases aligning to TRBD1. Germline V gene data show CDR1 as LGHNA and CDR2 as YNFKEQ. The CDR3 sequence is 13 residues long. J gave up 9 bases and V 0 bases, and 2 bases lay outside the gene matches. For the CDR3, the DNA is TGTGCCAGCAGCCAAGATCGACAGGGGGCCCAGTACTTC. Translated, it gives CASSQDRQGAQYF.

CDR3 in DNA: TGTGCCAGCAGTGAATCGAAGGCAGGGTCTGGCCAAGAGACCCAGTACTTC. This gives the protein CASSESKAGSGQETQYF. V gene TRBV25-1 combines with J gene TRBJ2-5; TRBD1 is a possible D gene (5 bases). The CDR3 has 17 residues. Trimming shortened V by 1 base and J by 1 base, and 16 bases separated the two germline ends. Germline V CDR1 and CDR2: MGHDK, SYGVNS.

The V gene is TRBV12-5, the J gene TRBJ2-1; 12 positions match TRBD1. Germline values: CDR1 LGHNT, CDR2 FRNRAP. V lost 1 base to trimming and J lost 9 bases; unmatched junction nucleotides: 4. This CDR3 region has 15 residues. In DNA, the CDR3 is TGTGCTAGTGGTTTGGGGGACAGGGGGCAAGGTGAGCAGTTCTTC. Protein product: CASGLGDRGQGEQFF.

As regards this clonotype: A much larger clone lies one base from this, so it may be a read error. The V call is TRBV29-1, the J call TRBJ2-5; D possibly corresponds to TRBD1 (6 bases). The CDR3 runs 13 residues. Germline CDR1 is SQVTM and CDR2 is ANQGSEA. The V end was cut by 4 bases, the J end by 11 bases, with 20 bases between. CDR3 residues: CSVVDSRYNGQYF. DNA for the CDR3: TGCAGCGTTGTGGACAGCCGGTACAATGGGCAGTACTTC.

The chain joins TRBV2 to TRBJ1-5; tentative D call: TRBD1 (6 bases). The V end was cut by 5 bases, the J end by 0 bases, with 11 bases between. CDR1 SNHLY and CDR2 FYNNEI come from the germline V gene. CDR3 length: 15 amino acids. This chain's CDR3 is CASSLKDSSNQPQHF. DNA for the CDR3: TGTGCCAGCAGTTTGAAGGACAGTAGCAATCAGCCCCAGCATTTT.

V and J are TRBV20-1 and TRBJ2-3; D is unresolved. This CDR3 is built from 14 residues. Between the trimmed V and J ends, which lost 0 bases and 7 bases, there was a span of 14 bases. Germline V gives CDR1 DFQATT, CDR2 SNEGSKA (reference sequence). CDR3 loop: CSARDTFGLNTQYF. The CDR3 DNA follows: TGCAGTGCTAGAGACACCTTTGGATTGAATACGCAGTATTTT.

There are a few counts of this clonotype. The chain links TRBV20-1 to TRBJ1-2, with 8 nucleotides matching TRBD1. The germline gives CDR1 DFQATT, CDR2 SNEGSKA (reference sequence). The CDR3 totals 12 residues. V gave up 2 bases and J gave up 6 bases; unmatched junction bases: 2. CDR3 residues: CSARQGADGYTF. The DNA of the CDR3 is TGCAGTGCTAGACAGGGGGCGGATGGCTACACCTTC.

This clonotype was found a few times. This may be a read error: a much more frequent sequence differs by one nucleotide. The chain uses TRBV4-1 and TRBJ2-5; D may be TRBD2 (5 bases). This CDR3 has 12 amino acids. Per the germline V gene, CDR1 is MGHRA and CDR2 is YSYEKL. V shed 4 bases and J shed 11 bases, with 14 bases lying between them. The CDR3 sequence: CASSRPPGEQYF. The CDR3 DNA reads TGCGCCAGCAGCCGACCTCCCGGGGAGCAGTACTTC.

In this sample, this clonotype turned up a few times. CDR3 region: CASSLGGVRNEQYF. Written as DNA, the CDR3 is TGTGCCAGCAGCTTAGGGGGGGTGAGGAACGAGCAGTACTTC. This chain joins TRBV7-2 and TRBJ2-7, with D perhaps TRBD2 (6 bases). Trimming shortened V by 1 base and J by 5 bases, and 12 bases separated the two germline ends. The CDR3 totals 14 residues. The germline gives CDR1 SGHTA, CDR2 FQGNSA.

This chain links TRBV20-1 with TRBJ1-2; D remains unclear. The CDR3 consists of 12 residues. The germline V and J ends were trimmed by 0 bases and 7 bases, with 9 bases remaining between them. The V gene's germline CDR1 is DFQATT and CDR2 SNEGSKA (reference sequence). The CDR3 DNA is TGCAGTGCTAGAGATCACAACGGTGGCTACACCTTC. This codes for CSARDHNGGYTF.

This chain uses TRBV7-2 with TRBJ1-5; no reliable D call. The CDR3 spans 16 residues. Germline CDR1 reads SGHTA; CDR2 reads FQGNSA. Trimming removed 5 bases from V and 0 bases from J, with 14 bases in between. In nucleotides, the CDR3 is TGTGCCAGCAGCGTCCGGGAACATAATAGCAATCAGCCCCAGCATTTT. Protein product: CASSVREHNSNQPQHF.

This clonotype was seen more than once but under ten times. This chain links TRBV5-1 with TRBJ1-1; D unclear. This CDR3 is built from 14 residues. CDR1 is SGHRS and CDR2 is YFSETQ in the germline V gene. Deletions cut 1 base from V and 10 bases from J, with 17 bases between. CDR3 DNA sequence: TGCGCCAGCAGCTTGCAGCCCCCGGTTGAAGGAGCTTTCTTT. This translates into CASSLQPPVEGAFF.

V gene TRBV20-1 combines with J gene TRBJ1-2; 11 bases are shared with TRBD1. The CDR3 spans 14 residues. CDR1 and CDR2 (germline): DFQATT, SNEGSKA (reference sequence). The J segment lost 2 bases and the V segment lost 1 base, leaving 0 bases of the junction unmatched. The CDR3 reads CSARGDRGNYGYTF. CDR3 nucleotides: TGCAGTGCTAGAGGGGACAGGGGGAACTATGGCTACACCTTC.